The 15 T cell receptor beta chains below were found in one sample sequenced in a study of Graves' ophthalmopathy and Graves' hyperthyroidism. Researchers took RNA transcripts and amplified TCR beta CDR3 regions from them. Second-round multiplex PCR came after first-round RT-PCR with HTBI primers. TCRdb independently ran MiXCR on the multiplex PCR reads; one entry per CDR3 protein. The table shows over a million distinct CDR3 sequences, with roughly two fifths occurring only once. Specimen: peripheral blood or thyroid tissue (not recorded which). These receptors were collected from an adult man with Graves' hyperthyroidism.

The table lists this clonotype with many counts. This rearrangement joins TRBV29-1 to TRBJ1-2; TRBD1 matches 8 bases. The germline V gene encodes CDR1 SQVTM and CDR2 ANQGSEA. This CDR3 is built from 15 residues. V lost 4 bases, J lost 3 bases, and 10 bases stayed unmatched. The CDR3 DNA follows: TGCAGCGTTGGGGAGGGGACAGGAGAGGACTATGGCTACACCTTC. It translates to CSVGEGTGEDYGYTF.

In its sample, this clonotype was seen many times. The V and J genes are TRBV24-1 and TRBJ2-2; D gene uncertain. V lost 3 bases and J 0 bases, leaving 10 bases between the germline ends. This CDR3 is 16 amino acids long. Per germline, CDR1 KGHDR and CDR2 SFDVKD. CDR3 bases: TGTGCCACCAGTGATCAGCGTCGGGCGAACACCGGGGAGCTGTTTTTT. Its translation: CATSDQRRANTGELFF.

This clonotype was observed a single time. The junction differs from germline at one of its ends, possibly a read error. The V and J genes are TRBV5-1 and TRBJ2-7; D gene uncertain. CDR1 SGHRS and CDR2 YFSETQ come from the germline V gene. The CDR3 sequence is 13 residues long. The CDR3 bases are TGCGCCAGCAGTTTGGGCCGTCCCTCCGAGCAGTACTTC. Protein sequence: CASSLGRPSEQYF.

A note on this clonotype: A read error is possible here, since a much larger clone lies one base away. This rearrangement joins TRBV12-3 or TRBV12-4 to TRBJ1-5, with a tentative D call TRBD1 (6 bases). Trimming shortened V by 5 bases and J by 5 bases, and 13 bases separated the two germline ends. CDR3 size: 14 residues. CDR3 protein: CASSPWTVDQPQHF. Written as DNA, the CDR3 is TGTGCCAGCAGTCCCTGGACAGTGGATCAGCCCCAGCATTTT.

This clonotype was found a few times. This chain uses TRBV20-1 with TRBJ1-3; no clear D gene. Germline lookup yields CDR1 DFQATT and CDR2 SNEGSKA (reference sequence). CDR3 length equals 16 residues. V shed 5 bases and J shed 4 bases, with 21 bases lying between them. CDR3 bases: TGCAGTGCTTTTCGTGGAGTAGCAGGTTTCGGAAACACCATATATTTT. Residues: CSAFRGVAGFGNTIYF.

This clonotype was found once. The chain combines TRBV30 with TRBJ1-1; the D gene is possibly TRBD1 (5 bases). Between the trimmed V and J ends, which lost 2 bases and 1 base, there was a span of 14 bases. The CDR3 contains 15 residues. CDR1 is GTSNPN and CDR2 is SVGIG in the germline V gene (reference sequence). The chain's CDR3 is CAWSRLGTANTEAFF. The CDR3 DNA reads as TGTGCCTGGAGTCGTCTGGGGACGGCGAACACTGAAGCTTTCTTT.

This clonotype has at least ten counts. The chain links TRBV7-8 to TRBJ1-6; 7 bases match TRBD1. There are 16 residues in the CDR3. CDR1 SGHVS and CDR2 FQNEAQ come from the germline V gene. J gave up 7 bases and V 1 base, and 7 bases lay outside the gene matches. This chain's CDR3 is CASSLVSGDSNSPLHF. For the CDR3, the DNA is TGTGCCAGCAGCTTAGTGAGTGGGGACAGCAATTCACCCCTCCACTTT. Full variable domain (remainder filled in from reference TRBV7-8 and TRBJ1-6): GAGVSQSPRYKVAKRGQDVALRCDPISGHVSLFWYQQALGQGPEFLTYFQNEAQLDKSGLPSDRFFAERPEGSVSTLKIQRTQQEDSAVYLCASSLVSGDSNSPLHFGNGTRLTVT.

CDR3 region: CASSVGTGVSPLHF. In nucleotides, the CDR3 is TGTGCCAGCAGCGTGGGGACAGGGGTTTCACCCCTCCACTTT. The J gene is TRBJ1-6, the V gene TRBV9, with 10 nucleotides matching TRBD1. After removal of 2 bases from V and 9 bases from J, the junction contained 2 bases not matched to a gene. There are 14 residues in the CDR3. CDR1 is SGDLS, CDR2 YYNGEE, per germline.

As concerns this clonotype: A single base separates this from a much larger clone, so it may be a read error. This chain links TRBV10-2 with TRBJ2-7; 7 bases align to TRBD1. The germline V gene encodes CDR1 WSHSY and CDR2 SAAADI. The CDR3 is 15 amino acids. The CDR3 coding sequence is TGCGTCAGCAGTGAGTCATGGGACAGACTATACGAGCAGTACTTC. Residues: CVSSESWDRLYEQYF.

The genes are TRBV5-1 and TRBJ2-5; D perhaps matches TRBD1 (5 bases). The V and J ends lost 0 bases and 5 bases respectively, with 14 bases between them. Germline V lookup: CDR1 SGHRS, CDR2 YFSETQ. This CDR3 region has 15 residues. The CDR3 DNA sequence: TGCGCCAGCAGCTTGGGAGCAGGGTTGAGGGAGACCCAGTACTTC. The encoded protein is CASSLGAGLRETQYF.

V is TRBV7-7 and J is TRBJ1-1, with 10 bases aligning to TRBD1. J gave up 4 bases and V 5 bases, and 10 bases lay outside the gene matches. Germline V CDR1 and CDR2: SSHAT, FNYEAQ (reference sequence). The CDR3 has 16 amino acids. CDR3 in amino acids: CASSPLTGGGGTEAFF. In DNA form, the CDR3 reads TGTGCCAGCAGCCCGTTGACAGGGGGCGGGGGCACTGAAGCTTTCTTT.

Remarks on this clonotype: Its ends do not fully match the called genes, so a read error is possible. The rearrangement links TRBV10-3 to TRBJ2-5; the D gene is possibly TRBD2 (6 bases). The CDR3 has 14 residues. Germline V gene lookup returns CDR1 ENHRY and CDR2 SYGVKD. In DNA form, the CDR3 reads TGTGCCAGCAGTGAAGCGAAGGGGAGGGAGACCCAGTACTTC. Protein product: CASSEAKGRETQYF.

This clonotype turned up a few times. The gene calls are TRBV10-3 and TRBJ1-5; TRBD1 is a possible D gene (6 bases). The germline gives CDR1 ENHRY, CDR2 SYGVKD. This CDR3 region has 16 residues. V shed 10 bases and J shed 0 bases, with 19 bases lying between them. The CDR3 region has the DNA TGTGCCAGCAGCAAGGGACACCTGTATAGCAATCAGCCCCAGCATTTT. Translated, it gives CASSKGHLYSNQPQHF.

This clonotype was picked up many times. The chain carries TRBV6-5 and TRBJ1-2; TRBD1 matches 8 bases. V dropped 4 bases and J dropped 5; count of bases not matched to a gene: 9. The CDR3 consists of 15 residues. Germline values: CDR1 MNHEY, CDR2 SVGAGI. The CDR3: CASSSSGGALYGYTF. In DNA, the CDR3 is TGTGCCAGCAGTTCCTCAGGGGGCGCATTGTATGGCTACACCTTC.

V gene TRBV7-8 combines with J gene TRBJ2-7; no clear D. The germline gives CDR1 SGHVS, CDR2 FQNEAQ. CDR3 length: 12 amino acids. Trimming stripped 5 bases from V and 7 bases from J, with 12 bases between. The CDR3 bases are TGTGCCAGCAGCACACACCCTCGAGAGCAGTACTTC. Its protein is CASSTHPREQYF.